This is a list of T cell receptor beta chains from one sample in a study of blood T cells in healthy people across ages. TCRdb re-called the 5' RACE reads through MiXCR, storing one row per CDR3 protein. The sample has 650,000 to 800,000 distinct CDR3 sequences, around 42% seen once. Sequencing was done on a sample of blood. These receptors were taken from a man in his sixties in good health. Each CDR3 is given with its conserved first and last residue. D genes are given only for firm matches. Only part of the rows carry a size: once, few, many, or a class if the clone is expanded.

CDR3aa	CDR3nt	len	v_gene	j_gene	d_gene	abundance
CASRKRDTNFNEKLFF	TGTGCCAGCAGGAAGCGGGACACGAATTTTAATGAAAAACTGTTTTTT	16	TRBV2	TRBJ1-4	-	-
CASSPPRAGQETQYF	TGTGCCAGCTCACCACCCAGGGCGGGACAAGAGACCCAGTACTTC	15	TRBV18	TRBJ2-5	-	-
CATAGSGANVLTF	TGTGCCACGGCGGGATCTGGGGCCAACGTCCTGACTTTC	13	TRBV6-2/TRBV6-3	TRBJ2-6	-	-
CASSQAVTHQETQYF	TGCGCCAGCAGCCAAGCTGTGACACACCAAGAGACCCAGTACTTC	15	TRBV4-1	TRBJ2-5	-	few
CASSLEVRASYGYTF	TGTGCCAGCAGCTTGGAGGTCAGGGCTTCCTATGGCTACACCTTC	15	TRBV7-9	TRBJ1-2	-	few
CASIGGGQETQYF	TGTGCCAGCATCGGCGGGGGGCAAGAGACCCAGTACTTC	13	TRBV6-6	TRBJ2-5	TRBD2	-
CASSLDAAGETQYF	TGTGCCAGCAGTTTAGATGCCGCGGGGGAGACCCAGTACTTC	14	TRBV28	TRBJ2-5	-	many
CASSTTANTGELFF	TGTGCCAGCAGTACTACCGCGAACACCGGGGAGCTGTTTTTT	14	TRBV6-5	TRBJ2-2	-	few
CASSGLAGLQDTQYF	TGTGCCAGCAGCGGACTAGCGGGATTGCAGGATACGCAGTATTTT	15	TRBV12-3/TRBV12-4	TRBJ2-3	TRBD2	once
CASSLGPRGDQETQYF	TGTGCCAGCAGCTTAGGCCCACGGGGCGACCAAGAGACCCAGTACTTC	16	TRBV7-9	TRBJ2-5	-	-
CSVWGDTQYF	TGCAGCGTGTGGGGGGATACGCAGTATTTT	10	TRBV29-1	TRBJ2-3	-	few
CASRHTGNTEAFF	TGTGCCAGCAGGCATACAGGTAACACTGAAGCTTTCTTT	13	TRBV13	TRBJ1-1	-	-
CSARDPLGSIGEQFF	TGCAGTGCTAGAGATCCCTTAGGGAGCATAGGGGAGCAGTTCTTC	15	TRBV20-1	TRBJ2-1	-	once
CASSYSPRATNEKLFF	TGTGCCAGCAGTTACTCGCCGAGGGCGACTAATGAAAAACTGTTTTTT	16	TRBV6-5	TRBJ1-4	-	-
CAPGAAGSKYEQYF	TGTGCCCCCGGGGCAGCAGGGTCGAAGTACGAGCAGTACTTC	14	TRBV27	TRBJ2-7	-	-
CTTSDGGNEQYF	TGTACCACCAGTGATGGAGGAAACGAGCAGTACTTC	12	TRBV24-1	TRBJ2-7	-	-
CASSAWGTGIYNEQFF	TGTGCCAGCAGCGCCTGGGGGACAGGGATCTACAATGAGCAGTTCTTC	16	TRBV7-2	TRBJ2-1	TRBD1	-
CASSFISEAFF	TGTGCCAGCAGCTTTATATCTGAAGCTTTCTTT	11	TRBV7-9	TRBJ1-1	-	-
CASSQGPPGPDTQYF	TGCGCCAGCAGTCAGGGACCACCAGGTCCAGATACGCAGTATTTT	15	TRBV10-2	TRBJ2-3	-	many
CASSTGTPQVEYSPLHF	TGTGCCAGCAGCACCGGGACACCTCAAGTGGAGTATTCACCCCTCCACTTT	17	TRBV5-4	TRBJ1-6	-	-
CVSSFAGEVTEAFF	TGTGTCAGCAGCTTCGCAGGGGAGGTCACTGAAGCTTTCTTT	14	TRBV7-2	TRBJ1-1	-	once
CASSPRGGFYNEQFF	TGTGCCAGCAGCCCGCGGGGGGGCTTTTACAATGAGCAGTTCTTC	15	TRBV7-2	TRBJ2-1	TRBD2	-
CASSPTGSCGYTF	TGTGCCAGCTCACCTACAGGGTCCTGTGGCTACACCTTC	13	TRBV18	TRBJ1-2	-	-
CASSLVEAGGTDTQYF	TGTGCCAGCAGCTTAGTCGAGGCGGGGGGGACAGATACGCAGTATTTT	16	TRBV7-2	TRBJ2-3	TRBD2	-
CASSWGQGGTDTQYF	TGTGCCAGCAGCTGGGGACAGGGGGGAACAGATACGCAGTATTTT	15	TRBV7-9	TRBJ2-3	TRBD1	-
CSASGTQSSYEQYF	TGCAGCGCCTCAGGGACCCAAAGCTCCTACGAGCAGTACTTC	14	TRBV29-1	TRBJ2-7	-	-
CASGRHRTSDEQYF	TGTGCTAGCGGAAGACACCGAACCTCCGACGAGCAGTACTTC	14	TRBV12-5	TRBJ2-7	-	-
CASSQIGETQYF	TGTGCCAGCAGCCAAATCGGGGAGACCCAGTACTTC	12	TRBV12-3/TRBV12-4	TRBJ2-5	-	-
CASSVRTGGRNSPLHF	TGTGCCAGCAGCGTAAGGACAGGGGGTCGAAATTCACCCCTCCACTTT	16	TRBV7-2	TRBJ1-6	TRBD1	-
CASSFSPGEETEAFF	TGTGCCAGCAGCTTCTCTCCCGGTGAGGAAACTGAAGCTTTCTTT	15	TRBV7-2	TRBJ1-1	-	few
CASSLGAASGGPRAKNIQYF	TGTGCCAGCAGCTTAGGGGCGGCTAGCGGGGGACCTCGAGCCAAAAACATTCAGTACTTC	20	TRBV7-8	TRBJ2-4	TRBD2	-
CASRPHSDRACEQYF	TGTGCCAGCAGACCACACTCGGACAGGGCATGCGAGCAGTACTTC	15	TRBV6-2/TRBV6-3	TRBJ2-7	TRBD1	few
CASSYGTEGPQYF	TGTGCCAGCAGTTACGGGACAGAGGGGCCGCAGTATTTT	13	TRBV6-5	TRBJ2-3	TRBD1	once
CASTPGGAYEQYF	TGTGCCAGCACCCCGGGAGGCGCCTACGAGCAGTACTTC	13	TRBV13	TRBJ2-7	TRBD2	-
CASSQDKTAFYEQYF	TGCGCCAGCAGCCAAGATAAGACAGCATTCTACGAGCAGTACTTC	15	TRBV4-3	TRBJ2-7	-	few
CASTRTSGLNEQFF	TGCGCCAGCACCCGGACTAGCGGCTTGAATGAGCAGTTCTTC	14	TRBV5-1	TRBJ2-1	TRBD2	few
CATWTGRSTDTQYF	TGTGCCACCTGGACAGGGAGAAGCACAGATACGCAGTATTTT	14	TRBV12-3/TRBV12-4	TRBJ2-3	TRBD1	-
CASSFRTGISATNEKLFF	TGTGCCAGCAGCTTCCGTACAGGGATTAGTGCAACTAATGAAAAACTGTTTTTT	18	TRBV5-6	TRBJ1-4	-	-
CSVIPGKPLGEQFF	TGCAGTGTTATACCCGGGAAACCCTTGGGTGAGCAGTTCTTC	14	TRBV20-1	TRBJ2-1	-	-
CASSLAAGNNSPLHF	TGTGCCAGCAGCTTAGCGGCAGGGAATAATTCACCCCTCCACTTT	15	TRBV7-9	TRBJ1-6	-	-
CATSRATRAPNTGELFF	TGTGCCACCAGCAGAGCTACCCGGGCTCCGAACACCGGGGAGCTGTTTTTT	17	TRBV15	TRBJ2-2	-	-
CASSPDANTEAFF	TGTGCCAGCTCACCCGACGCGAACACTGAAGCTTTCTTT	13	TRBV18	TRBJ1-1	-	-
CASSPRQGIGETQYF	TGTGCCAGCAGCCCCCGACAGGGTATTGGGGAGACCCAGTACTTC	15	TRBV13	TRBJ2-5	TRBD1	few
CASSLEGLGGPFF	TGTGCCAGCAGCTTGGAAGGCCTCGGAGGTCCTTTCTTT	13	TRBV5-4	TRBJ1-1	-	few
CASSQDWRGLSNEKLFF	TGCGCCAGCAGCCAAGATTGGAGGGGGCTATCTAATGAAAAACTGTTTTTT	17	TRBV4-1	TRBJ1-4	TRBD1	few
CASSRTGGRGTEAFF	TGTGCCAGCAGTAGAACAGGGGGGCGAGGCACTGAAGCTTTCTTT	15	TRBV6-2/TRBV6-3	TRBJ1-1	TRBD1	-
CASSLLPTTDTDTQYF	TGTGCCAGCAGCTTATTACCTACCACAGACACAGATACGCAGTATTTT	16	TRBV13	TRBJ2-3	-	-
CASSENDRSSTYEQYF	TGTGCCAGCAGCGAAAATGACAGATCTTCCACCTACGAGCAGTACTTC	16	TRBV7-2	TRBJ2-7	-	few
CSARVSPENEKLFF	TGCAGTGCTAGAGTGAGTCCAGAAAATGAAAAACTGTTTTTT	14	TRBV20-1	TRBJ1-4	-	few
CSARDFRGKTDTQYF	TGCAGTGCTAGAGATTTCCGGGGGAAAACAGATACGCAGTATTTT	15	TRBV20-1	TRBJ2-3	-	few
CASSQGMAGGLGELFF	TGTGCCAGCAGCCAAGGCATGGCGGGGGGGCTCGGGGAGCTGTTTTTT	16	TRBV4-2	TRBJ2-2	TRBD2	-
CSAGTLVETQYF	TGCAGTGCAGGGACTCTAGTTGAGACCCAGTACTTC	12	TRBV20-1	TRBJ2-5	-	many
CSATDRGDEQYF	TGCAGTGCTACGGACAGGGGGGACGAGCAGTACTTC	12	TRBV20-1	TRBJ2-7	TRBD1	-